The present T cell receptor (beta chain) was sequenced within a study of CD8+CD57+ T cells in acquired aplastic anemia (dated by TCRdb to the late 2010s). As for the study more broadly: DNA extracted from sorted CD4+ and CD8+ cells had a mean of approximately 3.4 ug, with a range of about 0.18 to 27.4 ug. A CD8+CD57+ expansion meant a frequency higher than the mean frequency seen in healthy subjects.

TCR beta VDJ combination and CDR3 sequence profiling used genomic DNA as the template. TCR repertoire sequencing was run on an Illumina HiSeq 2000. The original pipeline was this. Repertoire assessment relied on Simpson's diversity index, CDR3 size and DJ length profiles, and TRBV/TRBJ rearrangement plots. The immunodominant clone was defined as the most abundant DNA sequence in deep sequencing data. CDR3 amino acid sequences were screened for sharing across subjects and compared with published repertoires and the VDJdb database. TCRdb handled the public reads itself, with Q25 trimming in fastp and clone calling in MiXCR, and kept productive beta chains. Rows matching on CDR3 protein sequence are summarized as one entry with the most common DNA and genes. TCRdb's processing, not the authors', yielded these V and J calls. Within this sample are 150,000 to 200,000 distinct CDR3 sequences, with around 48% of them counted one time only. Clones ranked in the top ten supply less than 3% of the sample.

Results the study describes overall, beyond this receptor: Roughly 30 CD8+ CDR3 sequences were shared between patients and controls but appeared highly expressed in patients and within their immunodominant clones. Patients and healthy controls showed no significant difference in CD8+ Simpson's diversity (P=0.060).

The germline V and J ends show losses of 7 bases and 8 bases respectively, and no gene match explains 9 bases of the junction. Taken from cysteine to phenylalanine, the CDR3 has 15 residues. Only the CDR3 part of the read is kept: 45 bases, read in frame from the first base. The germline V gene (reference sequence) provides CDR1 LNHDA and CDR2 SQIVND. Patients chosen for sequencing had shown expansion of CD8+CD57+ cells by flow cytometry. All patients had severe acquired aplastic anemia diagnosed by International Study of Aplastic Anemia and Agranulocytosis and Camitta criteria. At the time blood was sampled, none of the patients had received any therapy. TCR repertoires of sorted CD4+ and CD8+ blood T cells from severe aplastic anemia patients and healthy subjects were deep-sequenced in the study. In the USA, patient enrollment took place under clinicaltrials.gov protocols 00001620, 01623167, 00001397, 00071045, 00081523 and 00961064. Ficoll-Paque density gradient centrifugation was used to isolate peripheral blood mononuclear cells. Before DNA was extracted, CD4+ and CD8+ T cells were sorted using either FACS or magnetic beads.

This clonotype has ten or more counts. Which antigen it targets is not known. No per-base quality is available; no much larger clone lies one base away. The sequencing input was sorted CD4+, CD8+, or CD8+CD57+ T cells (not recorded which) from PBMCs. This clonotype was obtained from a human donor with aplastic anemia. The chain couples TRBV19 to TRBJ1-4; 11 bases in between match TRBD1. The CDR3 has the sequence CASTNWDRGVEKLFF. The nucleotides are TGTGCCAGTACCAACTGGGACAGGGGGGTAGAAAAACTGTTTTTT.